This passage covers 16 T cell receptor beta chains from one sample sequenced in a study of Graves' ophthalmopathy and Graves' hyperthyroidism. Amplified TCR beta CDR3 regions were obtained using RNA transcripts as template. Second-round multiplex PCR came after a first-round RT-PCR that employed HTBI primers. TCRdb fed the multiplex PCR reads into MiXCR, producing one record per CDR3 protein. The table records some 750,000 distinct CDR3 sequences, roughly 40% of them present only once. The material sequenced was peripheral blood. The receptors stem from an adult man with Graves' ophthalmopathy.

This clonotype was detected only a few times. The rearrangement links TRBV19 to TRBJ2-6; 7 bases fit TRBD2. The CDR3 contains 15 residues. The V gene end was trimmed by 7 bases and the J gene end by 2 bases; junction bases not matched to a gene: 5. The V gene's germline CDR1 is LNHDA and CDR2 SQIVND (reference sequence). The CDR3 protein is CASTYRGAGANVLTF. CDR3 sequence (DNA): TGTGCCAGTACCTATCGGGGGGCTGGGGCCAACGTCCTGACTTTC.

This clonotype was found many times. This chain links TRBV10-3 with TRBJ2-6; D gene ambiguous. The CDR3 spans 15 residues. V was clipped by 0 bases and J by 0 bases, with 3 bases between them. CDR1 is ENHRY and CDR2 is SYGVKD in the germline V gene. This chain's CDR3 is CAISESLSGANVLTF. CDR3 DNA: TGTGCCATCAGTGAGTCACTCTCTGGGGCCAACGTCCTGACTTTC.

This clonotype was detected only a few times. The chain has TRBV7-8 and TRBJ2-7, with 9 bases lining up with TRBD2. From germline, CDR1 is SGHVS and CDR2 FQNEAQ. This CDR3 region has 15 residues. V was pared by 0 bases and J by 5 bases, with 5 bases of the junction left unmatched. This CDR3 is CASSLAAGGPNEQYF. CDR3 nucleotide sequence: TGTGCCAGCAGCTTAGCGGCGGGGGGGCCGAACGAGCAGTACTTC.

This clonotype was seen a few times. The CDR3: CASSTRTGSGNTIYF. The CDR3 bases are TGTGCCAGCAGCACCCGGACAGGGTCCGGAAACACCATATATTTT. The V and J genes are TRBV7-9 and TRBJ1-3, with TRBD1 matching over 8 bases. The germline V gene has CDR1 SEHNR and CDR2 FQNEAQ (reference sequence). The CDR3 spans 15 residues. The junction had 7 bases not matched to a gene; V was cut back by 5 bases and J by 4 bases.

A few counts support this clonotype. The V and J genes are TRBV20-1 and TRBJ2-7, with D maybe TRBD2 (6 bases). The germline V and J ends were trimmed by 1 base and 1 base, with 14 bases remaining between them. The CDR3 loop spans 15 amino acids. Germline lookup yields CDR1 DFQATT and CDR2 SNEGSKA (reference sequence). CDR3 coding DNA: TGCAGTGCTAGAGTGGAAGGGAGGAGGTCCTACGAGCAGTACTTC. Translation: CSARVEGRRSYEQYF.

The table lists this clonotype with a few counts. CDR3 bases: TGCGCCAGCAGCCAAGTGGACAGGAGGATCAGCGGCTACACCTTC. It specifies CASSQVDRRISGYTF. The V and J genes are TRBV4-1 and TRBJ1-2, with 7 positions matching TRBD1. The CDR3 is 15 residues long. Germline values: CDR1 MGHRA, CDR2 YSYEKL. The V gene end was trimmed by 1 base and the J gene end by 8 bases; junction bases not matched to a gene: 10.

This clonotype came up many times. The chain combines TRBV7-8 with TRBJ2-2, with 9 nucleotides matching TRBD2. V gave up 0 bases and J gave up 4 bases; unmatched junction bases: 3. The CDR3 covers 16 residues. The germline V gene has CDR1 SGHVS and CDR2 FQNEAQ. The DNA of the CDR3 is TGTGCCAGCAGCTTAGCTGGCGGGGGGGCCACCGGGGAGCTGTTTTTT. Amino acid sequence: CASSLAGGGATGELFF.

In its sample, this clonotype was seen many times. This chain joins TRBV9 and TRBJ2-5, with 9 bases identical to TRBD2. CDR1 and CDR2 from the germline V gene are SGDLS and YYNGEE. The V and J ends lost 6 bases and 2 bases, in that order; junction bases with no gene match: 8. This CDR3 contains 15 residues. The CDR3 sequence is CASTRLAAKQETQYF. For the CDR3, the DNA is TGTGCCAGCACCCGACTAGCGGCGAAGCAAGAGACCCAGTACTTC.

Note on this clonotype: One end of the junction varies from germline; a read error may be responsible. The CDR3 DNA follows: TGTGCCAGCCGGACAGGGGCTACCGGGGAGCTGCTTTTT. It is translated as CASRTGATGELLF. This sequence joins TRBV7-3 and TRBJ2-2; 9 nucleotides line up with TRBD1. Germline-derived CDR1 and CDR2 are SGHTA and FQGTGA. This CDR3 is 13 amino acids long.

The rearrangement joins TRBV7-9 to TRBJ1-5; 8 bases align to TRBD1. V was clipped by 2 bases and J by 1 base; unmatched bases: 13. The CDR3 has 19 amino acids. Germline assignment: CDR1 SEHNR and CDR2 FQNEAQ (reference sequence). The CDR3 sequence: CASSLRGNRGIISNQPQHF. The CDR3 DNA follows: TGTGCCAGCAGCTTAAGGGGGAACAGGGGGATAATCAGCAATCAGCCCCAGCATTTT.

This clonotype was seen only a few times. In DNA form, the CDR3 reads TGTGCCAGCAGCTTATTCTTGGAGACCCAGTACTTC. Translation: CASSLFLETQYF. The chain recombines TRBV11-2 with TRBJ2-5; D gene ambiguous. This CDR3 contains 12 residues. From germline, CDR1 is SGHAT and CDR2 FQNNGV. The germline V and J ends were trimmed by 2 bases and 5 bases, with 6 bases remaining between them.

On this clonotype: The junction shows a germline mismatch at one end, possibly a read error. The CDR3 here is CSVMNTGAFF. CDR3 coding DNA: TGCAGCGTCATGAACACTGGAGCTTTCTTT. The chain joins TRBV29-1 to TRBJ1-1; D call uncertain. Germline-derived CDR1 and CDR2 are SQVTM and ANQGSEA. This CDR3 is built from 10 residues.

This chain joins TRBV25-1 and TRBJ2-2; TRBD1 agrees at 9 bases. The V gene end was trimmed by 8 bases and the J gene end by 8 bases; junction bases not matched to a gene: 6. CDR1 is MGHDK and CDR2 is SYGVNS in the germline V gene. This CDR3 region has 13 residues. Written as DNA, the CDR3 is TGTGCCAGCGGACAGGGGCCATCTGGGGAGCTGTTTTTT. Protein product: CASGQGPSGELFF. The whole variable domain, remainder taken from reference TRBV25-1 and TRBJ2-2, is EADIYQTPRYLVIGTGKKITLECSQTMGHDKMYWYQQDPGMELHLIHYSYGVNSTEKGDLSSESTVSRIRTEHFPLTLESARPSHTSQYLCASGQGPSGELFFGEGSRLTVL.

The chain combines TRBV7-7 with TRBJ2-7; TRBD1 aligns across 9 bases. The CDR3 contains 13 residues. Germline-derived CDR1 and CDR2 are SSHAT and FNYEAQ (reference sequence). With V trimmed by 1 base and J by 7 bases, 2 bases remained unmatched. CDR3 DNA sequence: TGTGCCAGCAGCTTAGTCGACAGGGGGGAGCAGTACTTC. Amino acid sequence: CASSLVDRGEQYF.

There are a few counts of this clonotype. The chain combines TRBV6-6 with TRBJ2-7; 8 bases match TRBD2. The CDR3 loop spans 13 amino acids. J lost 2 bases, V lost 7 bases, and 4 bases had no gene match. CDR1 is MNHNY, CDR2 SVGAGI, per germline (reference sequence). The CDR3 loop reads CASTRSGAYEQYF. CDR3 DNA sequence: TGTGCCAGCACCCGTAGCGGGGCCTACGAGCAGTACTTC.

This clonotype has a handful of counts. V is TRBV11-1 and J is TRBJ1-1, with 9 bases lining up with TRBD1. This CDR3 is built from 16 residues. The junction had 3 bases not matched to a gene; V was cut back by 0 bases and J by 1 base. Germline V gene data show CDR1 as SGHAT and CDR2 as FQDESV (reference sequence). This chain's CDR3 is CASSLAVTGGNTEAFF. The CDR3 DNA reads TGTGCCAGCAGCTTAGCCGTGACAGGGGGGAACACTGAAGCTTTCTTT.